This entry lists 10 T cell receptor beta chains sequenced from one sample in a study of response to subunit inactivated influenza vaccine. TCRdb re-called the RT-PCR reads with MiXCR, one entry per CDR3 protein. The data show about 520,000 distinct CDR3 sequences, with roughly 23% seen just once and 1.9% held by the top ten. Material: CD4+ T cells sorted from PBMCs, obtained 5 to 6 days after vaccination. The source of these receptors is a middle-aged man who received an inactivated influenza vaccine.

This clonotype was picked up a small number of times. This chain links TRBV4-3 with TRBJ2-3, with unresolved D. CDR1 LGHNA and CDR2 YSLEER come from the germline V gene. The CDR3 consists of 17 residues. V lost 4 bases, J lost 1 base, and 18 bases lay in between. CDR3 amino acids: CASSPSYRRVGTDTQYF. CDR3 bases: TGCGCCAGCAGCCCGTCATACAGAAGGGTGGGCACAGATACGCAGTATTTT.

The chain links TRBV7-2 to TRBJ2-2; 7 bases agree with TRBD1. Trimming at V came to 7 bases and at J to 8 bases, leaving 16 bases not matched to a gene. The CDR3 has 16 residues. The V gene's germline CDR1 is SGHTA and CDR2 FQGNSA. CDR3 protein: CASNQPEQGLNGELFF. CDR3 nucleotide sequence: TGTGCCAGCAACCAGCCGGAACAGGGGCTTAATGGGGAGCTGTTTTTT.

The chain joins TRBV19 to TRBJ2-1, with 8 bases matching TRBD1. Germline V gene data show CDR1 as LNHDA and CDR2 as SQIVND (reference sequence). Germline trimming cut 7 bases from V and 9 bases from J; bases unmatched to any gene: 8. The CDR3 is 13 residues long. CDR3 in amino acids: CASKETGVGEQFF. CDR3 in DNA: TGTGCCAGTAAGGAGACAGGGGTTGGTGAGCAGTTCTTC.

This clonotype has a handful of counts. This chain connects TRBV12-3 or TRBV12-4 to TRBJ2-2; 8 nucleotides align to TRBD2. The length of the CDR3 is 16 residues. J was trimmed by 4 bases and V by 6 bases; bases with no gene match: 10. This CDR3 reads CASSDTSGSLTGELFF. In DNA form, the CDR3 reads TGTGCCAGCAGCGATACTAGCGGCAGTCTCACCGGGGAGCTGTTTTTT.

The V and J genes are TRBV7-2 and TRBJ2-2; 7 bases fit TRBD1. V shed 5 bases, J shed 2 bases, and the junction held 5 bases outside the gene matches. This CDR3 contains 15 residues. Germline assignment: CDR1 SGHTA and CDR2 FQGNSA. Here the CDR3 reads CASSQRDSNTGELFF. The DNA of the CDR3 is TGTGCCAGCAGCCAACGGGACAGTAACACCGGGGAGCTGTTTTTT.

The chain has TRBV7-3 and TRBJ2-1; 13 bases fit TRBD2. The V segment lost 5 bases and the J segment 16 bases; nucleotides outside the gene matches: 8. CDR3 length: 13 residues. Germline loops: CDR1 SGHTA, CDR2 FQGTGA. CDR3: CASSPGTSGTSFF. As DNA, the CDR3 is TGTGCCAGCAGCCCCGGGACTAGCGGGACAAGTTTCTTC.

This clonotype has only a few counts. CDR3 loop: CATSDFSSEYQETQYF. DNA for the CDR3: TGTGCCACCAGTGATTTTTCTAGCGAGTACCAAGAGACCCAGTACTTC. The chain recombines TRBV24-1 with TRBJ2-5; weak D call: TRBD2 (6 bases). CDR3 length: 16 amino acids. V shed 1 base and J shed 0 bases, with 11 bases lying between them. The V gene's germline CDR1 is KGHDR and CDR2 SFDVKD.

This clonotype was counted between two and nine times. The CDR3 loop is CASSFIVYRMNTEAFF. The CDR3 coding sequence is TGTGCCAGCAGCTTCATTGTATACAGGATGAACACTGAAGCTTTCTTT. The rearrangement uses TRBV7-2 and TRBJ1-1, with D possibly matching TRBD1 (5 bases). Between the trimmed V and J ends, which lost 3 bases and 0 bases, there was a span of 14 bases. CDR3 size: 16 residues. Germline V gene lookup returns CDR1 SGHTA and CDR2 FQGNSA.

This clonotype was observed at least ten times. In DNA, the CDR3 is TGTGCCAGCAGCTTAGCGGGGACCTACGAGCAGTACTTC. Encoded protein: CASSLAGTYEQYF. V is TRBV7-2 and J is TRBJ2-7; D remains ambiguous. CDR1 and CDR2 (germline): SGHTA, FQGNSA. The CDR3 is made up of 13 amino acids. Trimming removed 0 bases at V and 2 bases at J, with 5 bases between.

The V call is TRBV29-1, the J call TRBJ2-7; no reliable D call. Trimming took off 5 bases at V and 5 bases at J, with 10 bases between the two ends. Germline V CDR1 and CDR2: SQVTM, ANQGSEA. The CDR3 extends over 11 amino acids. The CDR3 DNA follows: TGCAGCGTTTTAGGGTTTGACGAGCAGTACTTC. Translation gives CSVLGFDEQYF.